This T cell receptor (beta chain) was recorded in a study of CD8 T cells in ankylosing spondylitis. Findings of the study overall: Earlier literature documents some of the motif variants in reactive arthritis synovial fluid and blood. Ankylosing spondylitis blood appeared to carry a characteristic TCR beta motif of seven to nine highly homologous variants. Reportedly, matched ankylosing spondylitis synovial fluid was significantly enriched for disease-linked clones.

This CDR3 region has 15 residues. The V and J ends lost 0 bases and 9 bases respectively, with 15 bases between them. Germline assignment: CDR1 MGHRA and CDR2 YSYEKL. Making use of molecular barcodes, quantitative 5'-RACE generated TCR beta libraries. MiXCR, run by TCRdb on the 5' RACE reads, gives a single entry per CDR3 protein. The sample lists fewer than 550,000 distinct CDR3 sequences; roughly 5% were seen once. This clonotype was recorded at least ten times. Antigen specificity is unknown. This chain uses TRBV4-1 with TRBJ1-3; unclear D gene. Sequencing was carried out using blood, either unsorted or a sorted T cell fraction (not recorded which). The TCR originated in a male donor with ankylosing spondylitis. This CDR3 reads CASSQEGGQASTIYF. CDR3 nucleotides: TGCGCCAGCAGCCAAGAAGGAGGGCAAGCCAGCACCATATATTTT.